A single sample is the source of the 21 T cell receptor beta chains below, sequenced in a study of CD8 T cells in Susac syndrome. The authors reverse transcribed 0.5 to 1 ug RNA with random hexamers. Each CDR3 protein is one row after TCRdb ran MiXCR on the immunoSEQ multiplex PCR reads. The sample has hundreds of thousands of distinct CDR3 sequences; around 95% are singletons. The source material was CD4+ T cells from PBMCs. These receptors originate from a human donor with multiple sclerosis.

The chain combines TRBV11-3 with TRBJ2-3, with a tentative D call TRBD2 (6 bases). The germline CDR1 and CDR2 sequences are SGHNT and YENEEA. The CDR3 is 15 amino acids. V dropped 1 base and J dropped 4 bases, with 12 bases sitting between them. CDR3: CASSLGGREADTQYF. For the CDR3, the DNA is TGTGCCAGCAGCTTAGGCGGCAGGGAGGCAGATACGCAGTATTTT.

The chain joins TRBV30 to TRBJ1-5; D ambiguous. Looked up from germline, CDR1 is GTSNPN and CDR2 is SVGIG (reference sequence). Trimming shortened V by 2 bases and J by 0 bases, and 8 bases separated the two germline ends. The CDR3 length is 14 residues. CDR3 nucleotides: TGTGCCTGGAGTCTTTCGACTAGCAATCAGCCCCAGCATTTT. This gives the protein CAWSLSTSNQPQHF.

V gene TRBV6-5 combines with J gene TRBJ1-2; no reliable D call. Germline loops: CDR1 MNHEY, CDR2 SVGAGI. This CDR3 contains 14 residues. Trimming shortened V by 5 bases and J by 2 bases, and 12 bases separated the two germline ends. In DNA, the CDR3 is TGTGCCAGCAGTGGGGTGGGGAGCAACTATGGCTACACCTTC. Translated: CASSGVGSNYGYTF.

This chain joins TRBV4-1 and TRBJ2-1, with D perhaps TRBD2 (6 bases). This CDR3 contains 15 residues. Germline assignment: CDR1 MGHRA and CDR2 YSYEKL. Trimming shortened V by 1 base and J by 5 bases, and 12 bases separated the two germline ends. The DNA of the CDR3 is TGCGCCAGCAGCCAAGTACCGGGAGAGGACAATGAGCAGTTCTTC. Protein sequence: CASSQVPGEDNEQFF.

The genes are TRBV2 and TRBJ1-4, with 8 bases lining up with TRBD1. J was trimmed by 14 bases and V by 0 bases; bases with no gene match: 5. In germline, CDR1 is SNHLY, CDR2 FYNNEI. This CDR3 contains 13 residues. In nucleotides, the CDR3 is TGTGCCAGCAGTGAAGCCCGGGGACAGGCTCTGTTTTTT. Translating it yields CASSEARGQALFF.

The rearrangement links TRBV14 to TRBJ2-2; D remains ambiguous. V dropped 3 bases and J dropped 0 bases, with 8 bases sitting between them. The CDR3 contains 15 residues. Germline values: CDR1 SGHDN, CDR2 FVKESK. The CDR3 protein is CASSQARTNTGELFF. CDR3 sequence (DNA): TGTGCCAGCAGCCAGGCGCGTACGAACACCGGGGAGCTGTTTTTT.

For this clonotype: Compared with germline, one end of the junction differs, possibly owing to a read error. The genes are TRBV7-9 and TRBJ2-1; the D is unclear. The CDR3 contains 9 residues. CDR1 and CDR2 from the germline V gene are SEHNR and FQNEAQ (reference sequence). The CDR3 loop is CASSLAAGF. CDR3 sequence (DNA): TGTGCCAGCAGCTTAGCGGCCGGTTTC. The full variable domain, rest sourced from reference TRBV7-9 and TRBJ2-1, is DTGVSQNPRHKITKRGQNVTFRCDPISEHNRLYWYRQTLGQGPEFLTYFQNEAQLEKSRLLSDRFSAERPKGSFSTLEIQRTEQGDSAMYLCASSLAAGFGPGTRLTVL.

V gene TRBV5-4 combines with J gene TRBJ1-1; a weak D match, TRBD1 (5 bases). CDR1 is SGHNT, CDR2 YYREEE, per germline (reference sequence). This CDR3 is built from 15 residues. The V end was cut by 3 bases, the J end by 0 bases, with 12 bases between. In DNA, the CDR3 is TGTGCCAGCAGCTCCGCGACAGCCATGAACACTGAAGCTTTCTTT. It is translated as CASSSATAMNTEAFF. The variable domain in full, with the rest retrieved from reference TRBV5-4 and TRBJ1-1, is ETGVTQSPTHLIKTRGQQVTLRCSSQSGHNTVSWYQQALGQGPQFIFQYYREEENGRGNFPPRFSGLQFPNYSSELNVNALELDDSALYLCASSSATAMNTEAFFGQGTRLTVV.

This clonotype was counted only a few times. This sequence joins TRBV25-1 and TRBJ2-2, with TRBD2 matching 14 bases. This CDR3 has 15 amino acids. Germline V gene data show CDR1 as MGHDK and CDR2 as SYGVNS. V was clipped by 6 bases and J by 5 bases; unmatched bases: 2. CDR3: CASRGLAGGTGELFF. CDR3 DNA sequence: TGTGCCAGCAGAGGACTAGCGGGAGGTACCGGGGAGCTGTTTTTT.

The genes are TRBV19 and TRBJ1-2; D unclear. V was clipped by 5 bases and J by 6 bases, with 13 bases between them. The germline V gene has CDR1 LNHDA and CDR2 SQIVND (reference sequence). The CDR3 loop spans 13 amino acids. The CDR3 nucleotides are TGTGCCAGTAGTCCGACCCTGCCGCATGGCTACACCTTC. This codes for CASSPTLPHGYTF.

In DNA form, the CDR3 reads TGTGCCAGCAGCCAGGTCGGGACGGGATCACCCCTCCACTTT. It yields the protein CASSQVGTGSPLHF. The chain joins TRBV7-3 to TRBJ1-6; a weak D match, TRBD1 (5 bases). Germline V gives CDR1 SGHTA, CDR2 FQGTGA. This CDR3 has 14 amino acids. Trimming cost V 5 bases and J 10 bases, with 15 bases left between them.

The chain is built from TRBV6-5 and TRBJ2-2; a weak D match, TRBD1 (6 bases). Trimming shortened V by 4 bases and J by 7 bases, and 13 bases separated the two germline ends. This CDR3 contains 14 residues. Germline V lookup: CDR1 MNHEY, CDR2 SVGAGI. In nucleotides, the CDR3 is TGTGCCAGCAGTTGGGCAGGGGAAGGCGGGGAGCTGTTTTTT. Its protein is CASSWAGEGGELFF.

This chain links TRBV19 with TRBJ2-2; D tentatively reads TRBD1 or TRBD2 (6 bases each). The CDR3 is 16 amino acids. Germline V gives CDR1 LNHDA, CDR2 SQIVND (reference sequence). V dropped 3 bases and J dropped 6 bases, with 17 bases sitting between them. The CDR3 DNA follows: TGTGCCAGTAGTATCGGTAGCAGGAGGGGGTCCGGGGAGCTGTTTTTT. Translating gives CASSIGSRRGSGELFF.

The V gene is TRBV27, the J gene TRBJ2-7; 7 bases are a match to TRBD1. J was trimmed by 2 bases and V by 2 bases; bases with no gene match: 9. CDR1 and CDR2 from the germline V gene are MNHEY and SMNVEV (reference sequence). This CDR3 has 16 amino acids. This chain's CDR3 is CASSLAAGTVTYEQYF. The CDR3 region has the DNA TGTGCCAGCAGTTTAGCTGCTGGGACAGTTACCTACGAGCAGTACTTC.

This chain connects TRBV5-4 to TRBJ2-3, with D tentatively TRBD1 (5 bases). Germline V gene sequence: CDR1 SGHNT, CDR2 YYREEE (reference sequence). Trimming stripped 4 bases from V and 0 bases from J, with 18 bases between. There are 17 residues in the CDR3. In DNA, the CDR3 is TGTGCCAGCAGCCGGCCGGGTGTGGACACGAGCACAGATACGCAGTATTTT. Amino acids: CASSRPGVDTSTDTQYF.

This chain joins TRBV2 and TRBJ2-7; D could derive from TRBD1 or TRBD2 (6 bases each). Trimming pared 6 bases from V and 7 bases from J, leaving 25 bases between. Germline assignment: CDR1 SNHLY and CDR2 FYNNEI. This CDR3 spans 16 amino acids. The CDR3, as DNA: TGTGCCAGCAGCGAGGACTACAGGGCCGGGGTGGGGGAGCAGTACGTC. It encodes CASSEDYRAGVGEQYV.

This clonotype showed up just once. The J gene is TRBJ1-6, the V gene TRBV7-9; D gene ambiguous. Germline assignment: CDR1 SEHNR and CDR2 FQNEAQ (reference sequence). There are 16 residues in the CDR3. Trimming cost V 0 bases and J 0 bases, with 6 bases left between them. Written as DNA, the CDR3 is TGTGCCAGCAGCTTAGCTCTGAGCTCCTATAATTCACCCCTCCACTTT. It yields the protein CASSLALSSYNSPLHF.

This chain connects TRBV28 to TRBJ2-4, with D tentatively TRBD2 (6 bases). V was pared by 6 bases and J by 1 base, with 10 bases between. The germline V gene has CDR1 MDHEN and CDR2 SYDVKM. The CDR3 is 14 amino acids. The CDR3 region has the DNA TGTGCCAGCAGCCTGGAGGGGGCCAAAAACATTCAGTACTTC. Amino acids: CASSLEGAKNIQYF.

This clonotype appeared once. This rearrangement joins TRBV3-1 to TRBJ1-2; D remains unclear. Germline-derived CDR1 and CDR2 are LGHDT and YNNKEL (reference sequence). The V end lost 2 bases, the J end lost 8 bases, and 12 bases lay between the germline ends. The CDR3 sequence is 13 residues long. The CDR3 DNA sequence: TGTGCCAGCAGCCAACTTAAGGGTGAGGGCTACACCTTC. This sequence encodes CASSQLKGEGYTF.

The genes are TRBV10-3 and TRBJ2-2, with 7 bases matching TRBD2. The V gene's germline CDR1 is ENHRY and CDR2 SYGVKD. CDR3 length: 14 amino acids. The J segment lost 3 bases and the V segment lost 4 bases, leaving 2 bases of the junction unmatched. This chain's CDR3 is CAISGLAYTGELFF. CDR3 DNA sequence: TGTGCCATCAGTGGACTAGCCTACACCGGGGAGCTGTTTTTT.

The rearrangement uses TRBV29-1 and TRBJ2-1; D might be TRBD2 (6 bases). Germline CDR1 reads SQVTM; CDR2 reads ANQGSEA. V was pared by 4 bases and J by 0 bases, with 16 bases between. The CDR3 totals 16 residues. DNA for the CDR3: TGCAGCGTTGGGGGCCCGCGGGGTGGCTCCTACAATGAGCAGTTCTTC. It encodes CSVGGPRGGSYNEQFF.